The TCR beta chain described here comes from a study of breast tumors, draining lymph nodes, adjacent tissues. For this clonotype: Its antigen remains unknown.

Study-wide results and limits: Compared with lymph nodes, tumors were less diverse; compared with nontumor tissue, more.

A single record per CDR3 protein comes from TCRdb applying MiXCR to the multiplex PCR reads. The sample has around 140,000 distinct CDR3 sequences, 20% to 25% seen once. Germline loops: CDR1 DFQATT, CDR2 SNEGSKA (reference sequence). The ends were cut back, 0 bases at V and 4 bases at J, with 10 bases in the middle. The CDR3 is 13 amino acids. Breast cancer patients provided tissue from their axillary draining lymph nodes. This receptor was identified in a female donor with breast cancer. Some clones in this sample may be carry-over from other donors' samples. The specimen sequenced was axillary lymph node tissue. The gene calls are TRBV20-1 and TRBJ2-7; D is unresolved. The CDR3 region has the DNA TGCAGTGCTAGAGACCAAGGAGCTTACGAGCAGTACTTC. Translation: CSARDQGAYEQYF.